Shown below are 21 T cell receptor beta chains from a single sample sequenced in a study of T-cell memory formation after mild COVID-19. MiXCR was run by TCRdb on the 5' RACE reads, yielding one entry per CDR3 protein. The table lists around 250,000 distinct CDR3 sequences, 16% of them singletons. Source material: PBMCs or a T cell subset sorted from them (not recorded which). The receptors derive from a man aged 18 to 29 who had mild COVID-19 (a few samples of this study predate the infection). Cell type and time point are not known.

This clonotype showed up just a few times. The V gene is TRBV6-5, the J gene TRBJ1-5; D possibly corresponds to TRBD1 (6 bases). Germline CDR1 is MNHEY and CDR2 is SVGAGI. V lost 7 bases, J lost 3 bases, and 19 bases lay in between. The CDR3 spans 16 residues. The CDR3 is CASNPNYGQFNQPQHF. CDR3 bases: TGTGCCAGCAACCCTAATTATGGACAGTTCAATCAGCCCCAGCATTTT.

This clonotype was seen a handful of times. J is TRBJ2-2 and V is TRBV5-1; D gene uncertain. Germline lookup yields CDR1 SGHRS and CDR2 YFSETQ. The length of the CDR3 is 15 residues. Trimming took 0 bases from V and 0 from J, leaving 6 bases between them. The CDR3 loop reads CASSLEGSNTGELFF. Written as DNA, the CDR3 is TGCGCCAGCAGCTTGGAGGGATCGAACACCGGGGAGCTGTTTTTT.

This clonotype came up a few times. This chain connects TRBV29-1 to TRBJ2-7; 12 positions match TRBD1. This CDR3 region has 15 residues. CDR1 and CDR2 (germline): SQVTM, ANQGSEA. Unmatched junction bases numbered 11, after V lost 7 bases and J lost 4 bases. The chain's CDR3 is CSARYGGQGAYEQYF. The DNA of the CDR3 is TGCAGCGCCCGGTATGGGGGACAGGGGGCATACGAGCAGTACTTC.

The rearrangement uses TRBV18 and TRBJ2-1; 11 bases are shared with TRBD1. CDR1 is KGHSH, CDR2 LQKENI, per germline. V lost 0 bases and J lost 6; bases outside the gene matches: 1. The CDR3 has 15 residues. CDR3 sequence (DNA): TGTGCCAGCTCACCACCTGGGACAGGGGGCAATGAGCAGTTCTTC. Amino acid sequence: CASSPPGTGGNEQFF.

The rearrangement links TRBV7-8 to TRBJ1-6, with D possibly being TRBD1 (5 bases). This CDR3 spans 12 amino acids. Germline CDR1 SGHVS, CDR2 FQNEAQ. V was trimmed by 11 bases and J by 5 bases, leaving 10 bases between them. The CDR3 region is CAGGGNNSPLHF. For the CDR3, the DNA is TGTGCCGGCGGGGGGAATAATTCACCCCTCCACTTT.

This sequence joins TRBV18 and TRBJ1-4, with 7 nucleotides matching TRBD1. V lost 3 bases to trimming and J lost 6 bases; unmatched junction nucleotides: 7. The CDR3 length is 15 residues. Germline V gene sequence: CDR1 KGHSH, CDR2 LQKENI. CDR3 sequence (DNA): TGTGCCAGCTCACCCAACAGGGGCGCGGATGAAAAACTGTTTTTT. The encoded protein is CASSPNRGADEKLFF.

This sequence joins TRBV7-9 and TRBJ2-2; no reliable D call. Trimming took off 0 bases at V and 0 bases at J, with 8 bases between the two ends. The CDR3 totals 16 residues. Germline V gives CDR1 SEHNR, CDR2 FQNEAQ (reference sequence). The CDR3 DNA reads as TGTGCCAGCAGCTTAGCGGTGGATGCGAACACCGGGGAGCTGTTTTTT. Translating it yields CASSLAVDANTGELFF.

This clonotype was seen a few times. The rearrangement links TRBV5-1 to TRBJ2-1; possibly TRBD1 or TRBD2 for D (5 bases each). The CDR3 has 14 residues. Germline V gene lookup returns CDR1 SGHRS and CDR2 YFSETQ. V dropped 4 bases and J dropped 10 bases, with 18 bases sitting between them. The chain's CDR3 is CASSLPQEWDEQFF. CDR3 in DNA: TGCGCCAGCAGCCTACCACAGGAATGGGACGAGCAGTTCTTC. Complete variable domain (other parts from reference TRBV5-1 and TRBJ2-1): KAGVTQTPRYLIKTRGQQVTLSCSPISGHRSVSWYQQTPGQGLQFLFEYFSETQRNKGNFPGRFSGRQFSNSRSEMNVSTLELGDSALYLCASSLPQEWDEQFFGPGTRLTVL.

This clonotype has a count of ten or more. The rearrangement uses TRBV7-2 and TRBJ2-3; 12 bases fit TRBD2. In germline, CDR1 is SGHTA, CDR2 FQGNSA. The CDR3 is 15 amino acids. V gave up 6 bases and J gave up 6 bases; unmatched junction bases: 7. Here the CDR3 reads CASSSPSGGEDTQYF. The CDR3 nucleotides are TGTGCCAGCAGTTCCCCTAGCGGGGGGGAGGATACGCAGTATTTT.

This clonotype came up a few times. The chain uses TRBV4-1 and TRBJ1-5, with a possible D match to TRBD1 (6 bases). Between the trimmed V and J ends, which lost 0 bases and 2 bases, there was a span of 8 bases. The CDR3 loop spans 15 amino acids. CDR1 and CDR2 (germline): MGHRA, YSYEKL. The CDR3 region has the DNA TGCGCCAGCAGCCAAGATCAGGGGCGCAATCAGCCCCAGCATTTT. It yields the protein CASSQDQGRNQPQHF.

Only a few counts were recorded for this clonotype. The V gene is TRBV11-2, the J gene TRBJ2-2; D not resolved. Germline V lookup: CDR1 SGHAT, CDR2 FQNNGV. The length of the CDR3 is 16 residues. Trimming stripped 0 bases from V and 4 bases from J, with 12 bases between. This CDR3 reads CASSLDFVTRTGELFF. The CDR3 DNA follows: TGTGCCAGCAGCTTAGATTTCGTTACTCGCACCGGGGAGCTGTTTTTT. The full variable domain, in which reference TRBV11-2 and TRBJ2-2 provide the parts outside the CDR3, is EAGVAQSPRYKIIEKRQSVAFWCNPISGHATLYWYQQILGQGPKLLIQFQNNGVVDDSQLPKDRFSAERLKGVDSTLKIQPAKLEDSAVYLCASSLDFVTRTGELFFGEGSRLTVL.

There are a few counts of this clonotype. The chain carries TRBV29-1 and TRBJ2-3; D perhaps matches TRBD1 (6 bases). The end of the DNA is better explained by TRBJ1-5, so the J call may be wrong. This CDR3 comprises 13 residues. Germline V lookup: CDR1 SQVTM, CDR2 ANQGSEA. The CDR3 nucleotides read TGCAGCGTTGACAGAAGGGGGGCAGATACGCAGCATTTT. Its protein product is CSVDRRGADTQHF.

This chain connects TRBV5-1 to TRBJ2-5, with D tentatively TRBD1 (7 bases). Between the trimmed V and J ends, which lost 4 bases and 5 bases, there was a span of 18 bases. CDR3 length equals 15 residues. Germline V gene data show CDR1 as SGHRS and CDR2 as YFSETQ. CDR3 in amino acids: CASSRHDREDETQYF. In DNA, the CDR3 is TGCGCCAGCAGCCGACACGACAGGGAGGATGAGACCCAGTACTTC.

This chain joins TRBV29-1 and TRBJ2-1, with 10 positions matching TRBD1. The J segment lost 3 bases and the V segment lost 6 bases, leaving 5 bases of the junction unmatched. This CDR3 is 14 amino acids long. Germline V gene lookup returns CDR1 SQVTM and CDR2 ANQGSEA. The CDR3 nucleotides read TGCAGCGTCGACGGGACAGGGGTCTACAATGAGCAGTTCTTC. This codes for CSVDGTGVYNEQFF.

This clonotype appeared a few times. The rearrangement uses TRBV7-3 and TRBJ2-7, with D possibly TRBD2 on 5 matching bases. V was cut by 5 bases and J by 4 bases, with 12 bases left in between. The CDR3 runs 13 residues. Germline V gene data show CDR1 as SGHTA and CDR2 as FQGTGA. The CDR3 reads CASSPTTGYEQYF. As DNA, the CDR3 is TGTGCCAGCAGCCCCACGACGGGATACGAGCAGTACTTC.

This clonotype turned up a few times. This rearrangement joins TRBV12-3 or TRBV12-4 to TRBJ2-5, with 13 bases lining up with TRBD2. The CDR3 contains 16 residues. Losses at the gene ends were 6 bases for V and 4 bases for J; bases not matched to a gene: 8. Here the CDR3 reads CASSKGLAGLGETQYF. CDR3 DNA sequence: TGTGCCAGCAGCAAGGGACTAGCGGGGTTGGGAGAGACCCAGTACTTC.

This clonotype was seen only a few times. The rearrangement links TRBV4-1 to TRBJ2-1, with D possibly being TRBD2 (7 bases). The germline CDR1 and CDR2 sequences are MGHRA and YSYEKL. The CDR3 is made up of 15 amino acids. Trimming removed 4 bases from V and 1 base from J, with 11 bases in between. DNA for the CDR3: TGCGCCAGCAGCCCAGGGGAGGGGTCCTACAATGAGCAGTTCTTC. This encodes CASSPGEGSYNEQFF.

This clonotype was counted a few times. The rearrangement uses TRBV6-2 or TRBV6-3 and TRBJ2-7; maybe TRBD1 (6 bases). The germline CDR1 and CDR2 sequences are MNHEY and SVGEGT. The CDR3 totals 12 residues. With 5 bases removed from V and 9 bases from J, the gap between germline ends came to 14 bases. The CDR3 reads CASSLTGRWQYF. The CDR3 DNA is TGTGCCAGCAGTCTGACAGGTCGGTGGCAGTACTTC.

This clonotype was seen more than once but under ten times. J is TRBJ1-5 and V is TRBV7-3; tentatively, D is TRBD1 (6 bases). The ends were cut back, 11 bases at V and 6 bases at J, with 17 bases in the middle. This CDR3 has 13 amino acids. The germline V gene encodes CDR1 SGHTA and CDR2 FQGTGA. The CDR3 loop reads CAGEGRTVQPQHF. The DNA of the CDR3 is TGTGCCGGAGAGGGGCGGACAGTTCAGCCCCAGCATTTT.

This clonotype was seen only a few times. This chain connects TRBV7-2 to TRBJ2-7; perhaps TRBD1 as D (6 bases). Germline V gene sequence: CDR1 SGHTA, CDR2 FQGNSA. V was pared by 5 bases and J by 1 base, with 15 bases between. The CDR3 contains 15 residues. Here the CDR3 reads CASSLRQGRSYEQYF. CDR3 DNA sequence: TGTGCCAGCAGCCTCCGCCAGGGGCGGTCCTACGAGCAGTACTTC.

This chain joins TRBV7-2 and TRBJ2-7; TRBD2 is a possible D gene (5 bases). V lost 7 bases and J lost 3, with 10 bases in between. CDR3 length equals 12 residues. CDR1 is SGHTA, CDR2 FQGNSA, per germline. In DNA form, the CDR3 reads TGTGCCAGCAACCGGGGATTCTACGAGCAGTACGTC. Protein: CASNRGFYEQYV.